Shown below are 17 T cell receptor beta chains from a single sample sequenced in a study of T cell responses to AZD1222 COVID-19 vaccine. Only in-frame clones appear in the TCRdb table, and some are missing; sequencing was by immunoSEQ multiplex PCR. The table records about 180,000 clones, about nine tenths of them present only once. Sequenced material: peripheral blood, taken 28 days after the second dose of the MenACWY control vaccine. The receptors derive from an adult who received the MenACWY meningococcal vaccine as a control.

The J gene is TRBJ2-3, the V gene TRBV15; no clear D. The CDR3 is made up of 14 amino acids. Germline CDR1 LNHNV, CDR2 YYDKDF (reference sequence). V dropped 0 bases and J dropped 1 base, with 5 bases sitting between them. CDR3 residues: CATSRESGTDTQYF. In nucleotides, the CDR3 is TGTGCCACCAGCAGAGAATCGGGCACAGATACGCAGTATTTT.

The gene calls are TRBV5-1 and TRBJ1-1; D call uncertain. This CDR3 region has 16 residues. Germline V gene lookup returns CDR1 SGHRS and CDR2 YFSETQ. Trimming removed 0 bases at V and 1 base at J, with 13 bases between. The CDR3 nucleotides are TGCGCCAGCAGCTTGGGCGGTTGGGGAAGGAACACTGAAGCTTTCTTT. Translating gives CASSLGGWGRNTEAFF.

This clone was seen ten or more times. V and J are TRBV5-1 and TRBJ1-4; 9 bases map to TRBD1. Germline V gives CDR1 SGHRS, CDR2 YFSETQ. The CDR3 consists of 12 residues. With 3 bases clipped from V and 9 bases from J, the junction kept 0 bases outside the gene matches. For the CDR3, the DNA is TGCGCCAGCAGCTACAGGGGGCAAAAACTGTTTTTT. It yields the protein CASSYRGQKLFF.

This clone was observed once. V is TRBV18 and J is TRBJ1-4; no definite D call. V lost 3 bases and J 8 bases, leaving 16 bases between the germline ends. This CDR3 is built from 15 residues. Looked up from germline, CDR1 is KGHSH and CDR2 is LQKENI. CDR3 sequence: CASSPEEGRKEKLFF. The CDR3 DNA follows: TGTGCCAGCTCACCGGAGGAGGGAAGGAAAGAAAAACTGTTTTTT.

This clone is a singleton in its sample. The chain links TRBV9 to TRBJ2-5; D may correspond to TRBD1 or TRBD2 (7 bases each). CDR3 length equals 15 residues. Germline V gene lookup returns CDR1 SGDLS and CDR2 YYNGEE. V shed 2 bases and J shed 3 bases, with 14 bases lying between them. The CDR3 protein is CASSVGGGSEETQYF. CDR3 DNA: TGTGCCAGCAGCGTGGGAGGGGGCTCCGAAGAGACCCAGTACTTC.

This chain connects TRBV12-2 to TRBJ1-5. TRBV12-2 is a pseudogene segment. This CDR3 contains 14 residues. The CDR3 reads CASRLEGGHQPQHF. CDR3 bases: TGTGCAAGTCGCTTAGAGGGCGGACATCAGCCCCAGCATTTT.

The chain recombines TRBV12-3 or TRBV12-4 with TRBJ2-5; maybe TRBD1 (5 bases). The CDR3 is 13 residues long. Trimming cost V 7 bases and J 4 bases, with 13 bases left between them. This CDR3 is CASTPVRGETQYF. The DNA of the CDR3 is TGTGCCAGCACTCCGGTAAGGGGAGAGACCCAGTACTTC.

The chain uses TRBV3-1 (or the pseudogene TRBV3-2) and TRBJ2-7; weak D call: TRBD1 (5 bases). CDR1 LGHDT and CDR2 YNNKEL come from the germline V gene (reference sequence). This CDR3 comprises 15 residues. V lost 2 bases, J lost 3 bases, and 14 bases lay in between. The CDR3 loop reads CASSQRRQGNYEQYF. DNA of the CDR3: TGTGCCAGCAGCCAACGGCGGCAGGGAAACTACGAGCAGTACTTC.

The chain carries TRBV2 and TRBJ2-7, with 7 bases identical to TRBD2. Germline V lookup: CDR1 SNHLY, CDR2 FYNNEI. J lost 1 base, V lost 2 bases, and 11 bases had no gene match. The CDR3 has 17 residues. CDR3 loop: CASSEREGSLLSYEQYF. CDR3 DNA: TGTGCCAGCAGTGAAAGGGAGGGGTCCCTCCTTTCCTACGAGCAGTACTTC.

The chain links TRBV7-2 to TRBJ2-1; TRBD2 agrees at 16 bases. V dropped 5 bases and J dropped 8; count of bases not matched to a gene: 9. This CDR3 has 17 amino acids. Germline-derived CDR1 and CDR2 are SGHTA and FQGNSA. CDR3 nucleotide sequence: TGTGCCAGCAGCATTGGGGGGACTAGCGGGAGGGTCTATGAGCAGTTCTTC. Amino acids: CASSIGGTSGRVYEQFF. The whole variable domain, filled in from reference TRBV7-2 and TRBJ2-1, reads GAGVSQSPSNKVTEKGKDVELRCDPISGHTALYWYRQSLGQGLEFLIYFQGNSAPDKSGLPSDRFSAERTGGSVSTLTIQRTQQEDSAVYLCASSIGGTSGRVYEQFFGPGTRLTVL.

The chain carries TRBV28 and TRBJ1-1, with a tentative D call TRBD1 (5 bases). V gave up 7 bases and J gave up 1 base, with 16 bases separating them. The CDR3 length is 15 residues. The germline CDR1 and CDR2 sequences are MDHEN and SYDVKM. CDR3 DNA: TGTGCCAGCAAGCTTGTTTTTGGGACGAACACTGAAGCTTTCTTT. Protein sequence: CASKLVFGTNTEAFF.

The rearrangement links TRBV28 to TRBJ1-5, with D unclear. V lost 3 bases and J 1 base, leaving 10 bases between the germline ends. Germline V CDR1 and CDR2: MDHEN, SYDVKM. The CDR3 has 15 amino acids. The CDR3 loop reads CASSFRPLSNQPQHF. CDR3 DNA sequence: TGTGCCAGCAGTTTTAGGCCTTTGAGCAATCAGCCCCAGCATTTT. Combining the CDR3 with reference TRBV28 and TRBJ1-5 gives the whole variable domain DVKVTQSSRYLVKRTGEKVFLECVQDMDHENMFWYRQDPGLGLRLIYFSYDVKMKEKGDIPEGYSVSREKKERFSLILESASTNQTSMYLCASSFRPLSNQPQHFGDGTRLSIL.

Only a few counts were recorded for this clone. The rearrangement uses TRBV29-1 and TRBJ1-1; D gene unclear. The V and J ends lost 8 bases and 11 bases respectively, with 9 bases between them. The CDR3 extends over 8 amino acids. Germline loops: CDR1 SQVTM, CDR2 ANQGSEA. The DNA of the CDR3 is TGCAGCTCCCGCCGGGCTTTCTTT. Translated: CSSRRAFF.

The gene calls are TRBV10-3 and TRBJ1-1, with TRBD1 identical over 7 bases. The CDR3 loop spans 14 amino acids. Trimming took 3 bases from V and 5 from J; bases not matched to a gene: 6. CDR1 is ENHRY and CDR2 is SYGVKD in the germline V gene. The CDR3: CAISETGEGTEAFF. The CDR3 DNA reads TGTGCCATCAGTGAAACAGGGGAAGGTACTGAAGCTTTCTTT.

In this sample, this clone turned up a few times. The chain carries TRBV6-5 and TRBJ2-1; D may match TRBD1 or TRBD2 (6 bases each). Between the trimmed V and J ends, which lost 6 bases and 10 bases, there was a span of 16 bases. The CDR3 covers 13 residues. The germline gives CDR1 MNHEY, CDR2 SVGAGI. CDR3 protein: CASRRDQGGEQFF. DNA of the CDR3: TGTGCCAGCAGGAGGGACCAAGGGGGGGAGCAGTTCTTC.

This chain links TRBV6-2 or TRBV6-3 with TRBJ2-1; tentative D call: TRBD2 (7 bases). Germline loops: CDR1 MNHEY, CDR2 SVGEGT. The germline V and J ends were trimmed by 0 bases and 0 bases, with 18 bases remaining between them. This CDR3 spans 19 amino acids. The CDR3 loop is CASSYSRGEAGFSYNEQFF. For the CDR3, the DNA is TGTGCCAGCAGTTACTCGAGGGGGGAAGCGGGATTCTCCTACAATGAGCAGTTCTTC.

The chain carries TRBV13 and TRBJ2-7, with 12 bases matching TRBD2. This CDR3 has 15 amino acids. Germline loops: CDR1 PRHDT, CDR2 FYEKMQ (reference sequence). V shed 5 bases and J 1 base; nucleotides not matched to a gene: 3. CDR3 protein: CASSQGTSGSYEQYF. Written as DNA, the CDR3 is TGTGCCAGCAGCCAAGGGACTAGCGGGTCCTACGAGCAGTACTTC.